Each of the 13 T cell receptor beta chains below was sequenced from the same sample in a study of blood T cell repertoires in COVID-19 (dated by TCRdb to 2018 to 2021). Receptor libraries were prepared by the immunoSEQ multiplex PCR assay. TCRdb stores this immuneACCESS table with in-frame sequences only. Part of the clones is absent; in the studies checked, under half of the shortfall reflects unresolved V genes, and no reason is known for the rest. The sample table contains about 110,000 clones; only one count was recorded for 76% of them. 3.8% of the sample comes from the top ten. Sequenced sample: peripheral blood. These receptors originate from an elderly woman with acute or convalescent COVID-19.

A few counts support this clone. The chain carries TRBV5-6 and TRBJ1-2; D not resolved. This CDR3 contains 16 residues. V was pared by 5 bases and J by 4 bases, with 21 bases between. Looked up from germline, CDR1 is SGHDT and CDR2 is YYEEEE. The CDR3 DNA reads TGTGCCAGCAGTCAGTTATCATCTTTTATCCTCTATGGCTACACCTTC. This codes for CASSQLSSFILYGYTF.

The genes are TRBV12-3 or TRBV12-4 and TRBJ1-2, with 8 bases identical to TRBD1. The V segment lost 4 bases and the J segment 8 bases; nucleotides outside the gene matches: 6. The CDR3 sequence is 13 residues long. CDR3 DNA: TGTGCCAGCAGTTATCAGGGGGCTAACGGCTACACCTTC. Its protein is CASSYQGANGYTF.

The chain recombines TRBV6-1 with TRBJ1-3; possible D gene TRBD1, 5 bases. Trimming took off 2 bases at V and 6 bases at J, with 17 bases between the two ends. CDR1 MNHNS and CDR2 SASEGT come from the germline V gene. CDR3 length equals 16 residues. For the CDR3, the DNA is TGTGCCAGCAGTGAAAGGGGAACTAACAGTGCAAACACCATATATTTT. Encoded protein: CASSERGTNSANTIYF.

The V call is TRBV2, the J call TRBJ2-5; 11 bases are shared with TRBD2. CDR1 and CDR2 (germline): SNHLY, FYNNEI. The CDR3 extends over 13 amino acids. J lost 4 bases, V lost 6 bases, and 1 base had no gene match. CDR3 DNA: TGTGCCAGCAGCCTAGCGGGAGGAGAGACCCAGTACTTC. Amino acid sequence: CASSLAGGETQYF.

This clone was counted only a few times. The genes are TRBV5-4 and TRBJ2-2; 8 nucleotides agree with TRBD1. Germline V gene data show CDR1 as SGHNT and CDR2 as YYREEE (reference sequence). This CDR3 has 15 amino acids. The J segment lost 6 bases and the V segment lost 4 bases, leaving 8 bases of the junction unmatched. The CDR3 region has the DNA TGTGCCAGCAGCCCGGACAGGGAAATTGCCGGGGAGCTGTTTTTT. Protein product: CASSPDREIAGELFF.

V and J are TRBV2 and TRBJ2-5, with 8 positions matching TRBD1. Germline CDR1 SNHLY, CDR2 FYNNEI. This CDR3 region has 16 residues. The ends lost 3 bases at V and 3 bases at J; junction bases unmatched: 9. CDR3 in amino acids: CASSDLPGQVEETQYF. In DNA form, the CDR3 reads TGTGCCAGCAGTGATTTACCGGGACAGGTTGAAGAGACCCAGTACTTC.

This clone was counted a single time. This chain joins TRBV7-8 and TRBJ1-1, with TRBD1 identical over 7 bases. Germline V gene lookup returns CDR1 SGHVS and CDR2 FQNEAQ. V was clipped by 2 bases and J by 0 bases; unmatched bases: 3. CDR3 length: 15 residues. CDR3 coding DNA: TGTGCCAGCAGCTTACGGGACAGAGTGAACACTGAAGCTTTCTTT. Translation: CASSLRDRVNTEAFF.

This sequence joins TRBV6-2 or TRBV6-3 and TRBJ2-7, with a weak D call TRBD1 (5 bases). The CDR3 runs 15 residues. V was trimmed by 2 bases and J by 1 base, leaving 12 bases between them. Germline-derived CDR1 and CDR2 are MNHEY and SVGEGT. CDR3 sequence reads: CASSYSRTPSYEQYF. CDR3 bases: TGTGCCAGCAGTTACAGCCGGACACCGTCCTACGAGCAGTACTTC.

J is TRBJ2-5 and V is TRBV3-1 (or the pseudogene TRBV3-2), with 15 bases matching TRBD2. After removal of 4 bases from V and 5 bases from J, the junction contained 5 bases not matched to a gene. The CDR3 contains 16 residues. Germline CDR1 and CDR2: LGHDT and YNNKEL (reference sequence). As DNA, the CDR3 is TGTGCCAGCAGCCTGGGACTAGCGGGGGGCGGGGAGACCCAGTACTTC. It codes for CASSLGLAGGGETQYF.

This chain uses TRBV6-1 with TRBJ1-5; D not resolved. V lost 2 bases and J 8 bases, leaving 16 bases between the germline ends. Per germline, CDR1 MNHNS and CDR2 SASEGT. The CDR3 runs 15 residues. CDR3 sequence (DNA): TGTGCCAGCAGTGAATATGTCATCCACGGGGAGCCCCAGCATTTT. Translated, it gives CASSEYVIHGEPQHF.

The chain recombines TRBV11-2 with TRBJ2-1; TRBD2 aligns across 11 bases. Per the germline V gene, CDR1 is SGHAT and CDR2 is FQNNGV. The trim removed 1 base at V and 7 bases at J, leaving 3 bases unmatched. The CDR3 spans 15 residues. CDR3: CASSLVAGGWNEQFF. The CDR3 DNA reads as TGTGCCAGCAGCTTAGTAGCGGGAGGGTGGAATGAGCAGTTCTTC.

V is TRBV19 and J is TRBJ1-5, with D perhaps TRBD1 (6 bases). The CDR3 contains 13 residues. Deletions cut 5 bases from V and 9 bases from J, with 14 bases between. Germline assignment: CDR1 LNHDA and CDR2 SQIVND (reference sequence). In DNA, the CDR3 is TGTGCCAGTAGTCCGCAGGGGCAGGGGCCCCAGCATTTT. Protein: CASSPQGQGPQHF.

Only one count was recorded for this clone. The chain carries TRBV6-5 and TRBJ1-2, with TRBD1 as a possible D gene (5 bases). The germline CDR1 and CDR2 sequences are MNHEY and SVGAGI. V lost 0 bases to trimming and J lost 4 bases, with 12 bases between them. The length of the CDR3 is 15 residues. In DNA form, the CDR3 reads TGTGCCAGCAGTTACTCCCAGGGAGGAGGCTATGGCTACACCTTC. Encoded protein: CASSYSQGGGYGYTF.